A selection of T cell receptor beta chains follows, all from one sample in a study of blood T cell repertoires in COVID-19. Measured with immunoSEQ multiplex PCR; TCRdb has only the in-frame clones, and not every one. Here the sample spans 490,000 or so clones, approximately 90% being singletons. The sample taken for sequencing was PBMCs or T cells enriched from blood (not recorded which). The receptor set was obtained from a woman aged 40 to 49 who had recovered from COVID-19. Each CDR3 is given with its conserved first and last residue. The order of the fields is clone size, V gene, J gene, D gene, CDR3 protein, CDR3 DNA. D genes are given only for firm matches. Clone size is shown for a subset of rows, as once, few, many or a class of expanded clone.

clone_size: NA; v_call: TRBV15; j_call: TRBJ2-2; d_call: NA; cdr3_aa: CATSPRRGGTGELFF; cdr3_nt: TGTGCCACCAGCCCACGTAGGGGCGGCACCGGGGAGCTGTTTTTT
clone_size: NA; v_call: TRBV5-1; j_call: TRBJ2-1; d_call: NA; cdr3_aa: CASSLTATRLGSNEQFF; cdr3_nt: TGCGCCAGCAGCCTGACTGCGACTAGGTTAGGCTCCAATGAGCAGTTCTTC
clone_size: NA; v_call: TRBV4-3; j_call: TRBJ2-2; d_call: NA; cdr3_aa: CASSQSTRNTGELFF; cdr3_nt: TGCGCCAGCAGCCAATCTACTAGGAACACCGGGGAGCTGTTTTTT
clone_size: once; v_call: TRBV5-1; j_call: TRBJ2-1; d_call: NA; cdr3_aa: CASSRAGLKVNEQFF; cdr3_nt: TGCGCCAGCAGCCGGGCGGGACTGAAGGTAAATGAGCAGTTCTTC
clone_size: NA; v_call: TRBV2; j_call: TRBJ1-2; d_call: NA; cdr3_aa: CASSAQGGANYGYTF; cdr3_nt: TGTGCCAGCAGCGCTCAGGGAGGGGCTAACTATGGCTACACCTTC
clone_size: NA; v_call: TRBV28; j_call: TRBJ1-1; d_call: TRBD1; cdr3_aa: CASSLRRGLAEAFF; cdr3_nt: TGTGCCAGCAGTTTGAGGAGGGGGCTCGCTGAAGCTTTCTTT
clone_size: NA; v_call: TRBV2; j_call: TRBJ1-2; d_call: NA; cdr3_aa: CASSLQDVDYGYTF; cdr3_nt: TGTGCCAGCTCGCTCCAGGATGTAGACTATGGCTACACCTTC
clone_size: NA; v_call: TRBV11-2; j_call: TRBJ2-7; d_call: NA; cdr3_aa: CASSLVHRLVQPEQYF; cdr3_nt: TGTGCCAGCAGCTTAGTTCATCGACTAGTGCAACCCGAGCAGTACTTC
clone_size: NA; v_call: TRBV25-1; j_call: TRBJ1-1; d_call: TRBD1; cdr3_aa: CASTNLFRGRGSTEAFF; cdr3_nt: TGTGCCAGCACCAACCTTTTCCGGGGCAGGGGGTCAACTGAAGCTTTCTTT
clone_size: NA; v_call: TRBV7-8; j_call: TRBJ2-7; d_call: NA; cdr3_aa: CASSRQGDIYEQYF; cdr3_nt: TGTGCCAGCAGCCGGCAGGGCGACATCTACGAGCAGTACTTC
clone_size: NA; v_call: TRBV19; j_call: TRBJ1-1; d_call: TRBD1; cdr3_aa: CASRSGQMNTEAFF; cdr3_nt: TGTGCCAGTAGATCGGGACAGATGAACACTGAAGCTTTCTTT
clone_size: NA; v_call: TRBV6-5; j_call: TRBJ2-5; d_call: NA; cdr3_aa: CATRRVQAVETQYF; cdr3_nt: TGTGCCACCCGGAGGGTACAGGCAGTTGAGACCCAGTACTTC
clone_size: NA; v_call: TRBV6-5; j_call: TRBJ1-2; d_call: NA; cdr3_aa: CASSYSRYRYGYTF; cdr3_nt: TGTGCCAGCAGTTACTCGAGGTACCGCTATGGCTACACCTTC
clone_size: NA; v_call: TRBV19; j_call: TRBJ1-2; d_call: TRBD1; cdr3_aa: CASSIGQGDGYTF; cdr3_nt: TGTGCCAGTAGTATCGGACAGGGTGATGGCTACACCTTC
clone_size: NA; v_call: TRBV5-1; j_call: TRBJ1-2; d_call: NA; cdr3_aa: CASSLAEGAYGYTF; cdr3_nt: TGCGCCAGCAGCTTGGCCGAGGGCGCCTATGGCTACACCTTC